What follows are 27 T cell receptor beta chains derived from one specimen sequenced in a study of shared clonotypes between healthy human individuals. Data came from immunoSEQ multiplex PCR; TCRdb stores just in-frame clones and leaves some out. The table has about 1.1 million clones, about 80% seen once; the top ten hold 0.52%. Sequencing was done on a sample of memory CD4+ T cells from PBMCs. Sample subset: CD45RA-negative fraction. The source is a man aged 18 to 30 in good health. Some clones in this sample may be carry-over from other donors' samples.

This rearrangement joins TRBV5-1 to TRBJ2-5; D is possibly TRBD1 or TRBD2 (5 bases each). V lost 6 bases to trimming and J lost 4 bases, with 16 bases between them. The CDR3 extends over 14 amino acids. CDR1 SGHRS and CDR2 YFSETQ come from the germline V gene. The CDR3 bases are TGCGCCAGCAAAGAGGTGGGGGTCGGAGAGACCCAGTACTTC. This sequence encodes CASKEVGVGETQYF.

The CDR3 loop is CASSGALRAPTYEQYF. In DNA, the CDR3 is TGTGCCAGCAGTGGGGCTCTCCGGGCCCCAACCTACGAGCAGTACTTC. The chain carries TRBV19 and TRBJ2-7; tentative D call: TRBD1 (5 bases). The V and J ends lost 9 bases and 2 bases respectively, with 23 bases between them. Germline values: CDR1 LNHDA, CDR2 SQIVND (reference sequence). The CDR3 runs 16 residues.

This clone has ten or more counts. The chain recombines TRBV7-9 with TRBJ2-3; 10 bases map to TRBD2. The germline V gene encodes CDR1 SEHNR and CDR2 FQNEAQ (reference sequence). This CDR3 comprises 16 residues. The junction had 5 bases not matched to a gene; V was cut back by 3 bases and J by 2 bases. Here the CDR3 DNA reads TGTGCCAGCAGCTTCGGACTAGCGGTAGACACAGATACGCAGTATTTT. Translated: CASSFGLAVDTDTQYF.

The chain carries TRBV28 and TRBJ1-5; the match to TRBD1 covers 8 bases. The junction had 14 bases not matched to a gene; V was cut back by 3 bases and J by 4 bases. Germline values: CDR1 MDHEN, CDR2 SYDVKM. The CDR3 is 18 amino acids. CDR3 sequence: CASSFPLLGQGGNQPQHF. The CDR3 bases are TGTGCCAGCAGTTTCCCCCTCCTCGGACAGGGAGGTAATCAGCCCCAGCATTTT.

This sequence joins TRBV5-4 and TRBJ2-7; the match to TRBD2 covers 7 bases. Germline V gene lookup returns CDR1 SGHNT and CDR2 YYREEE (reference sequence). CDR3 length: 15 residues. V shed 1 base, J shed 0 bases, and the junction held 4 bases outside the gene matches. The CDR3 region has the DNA TGTGCCAGCAGCTTGAATCTAGCGGCCTCCTACGAGCAGTACTTC. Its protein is CASSLNLAASYEQYF.

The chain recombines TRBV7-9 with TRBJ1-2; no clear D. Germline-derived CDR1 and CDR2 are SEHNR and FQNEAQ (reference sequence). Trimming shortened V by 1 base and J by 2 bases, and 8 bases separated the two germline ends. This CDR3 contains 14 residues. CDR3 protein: CASSLERTNYGYTF. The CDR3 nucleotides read TGTGCCAGCAGCTTAGAGCGGACGAACTATGGCTACACCTTC.

The CDR3 loop is CASSAGRSSYNQPQHF. The DNA of the CDR3 is TGTGCCAGCAGCGCTGGACGGTCTAGCTACAATCAGCCCCAGCATTTT. The V gene is TRBV2, the J gene TRBJ1-5; no clear D. The CDR3 contains 16 residues. Deletions cut 6 bases from V and 3 bases from J, with 18 bases between. Germline-derived CDR1 and CDR2 are SNHLY and FYNNEI.

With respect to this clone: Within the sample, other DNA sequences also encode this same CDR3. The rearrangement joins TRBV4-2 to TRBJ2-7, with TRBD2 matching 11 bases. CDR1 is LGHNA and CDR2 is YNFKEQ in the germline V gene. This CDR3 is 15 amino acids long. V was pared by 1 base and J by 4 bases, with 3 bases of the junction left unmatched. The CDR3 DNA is TGTGCCAGCAGCCAAGTTGGGACTAGCGGTTACGAGCAGTACTTC. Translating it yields CASSQVGTSGYEQYF.

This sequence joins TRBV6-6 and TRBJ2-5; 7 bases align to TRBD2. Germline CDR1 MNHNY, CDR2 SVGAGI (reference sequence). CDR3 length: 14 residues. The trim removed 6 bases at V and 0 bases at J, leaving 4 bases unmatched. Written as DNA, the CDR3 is TGTGCCAGCAGCCAGCGGGGCTACCAAGAGACCCAGTACTTC. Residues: CASSQRGYQETQYF.

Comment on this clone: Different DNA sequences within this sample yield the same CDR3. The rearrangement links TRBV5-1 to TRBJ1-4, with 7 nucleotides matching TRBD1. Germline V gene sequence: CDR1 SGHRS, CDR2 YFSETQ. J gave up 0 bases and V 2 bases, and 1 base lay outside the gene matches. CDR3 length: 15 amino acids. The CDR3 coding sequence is TGCGCCAGCAGCTTAGGGGGCGCAACTAATGAAAAACTGTTTTTT. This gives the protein CASSLGGATNEKLFF. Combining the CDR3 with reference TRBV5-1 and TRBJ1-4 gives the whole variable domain KAGVTQTPRYLIKTRGQQVTLSCSPISGHRSVSWYQQTPGQGLQFLFEYFSETQRNKGNFPGRFSGRQFSNSRSEMNVSTLELGDSALYLCASSLGGATNEKLFFGSGTQLSVL.

Here the CDR3 reads CASSSDSGRRTTEAFF. As DNA, the CDR3 is TGTGCCAGCAGCTCCGACTCGGGACGACGAACCACTGAAGCTTTCTTT. J is TRBJ1-1 and V is TRBV5-4, with D perhaps TRBD1 (5 bases). CDR1 SGHNT and CDR2 YYREEE come from the germline V gene (reference sequence). The CDR3 covers 16 residues. Trimming left V 3 bases short and J 4 bases short, with 19 bases between.

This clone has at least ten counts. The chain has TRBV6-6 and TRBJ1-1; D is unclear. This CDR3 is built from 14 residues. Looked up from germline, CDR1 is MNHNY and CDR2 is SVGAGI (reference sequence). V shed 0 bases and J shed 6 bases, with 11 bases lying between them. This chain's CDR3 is CASSYSAGEAEAFF. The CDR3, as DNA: TGTGCCAGCAGTTACTCGGCAGGAGAGGCTGAAGCTTTCTTT.

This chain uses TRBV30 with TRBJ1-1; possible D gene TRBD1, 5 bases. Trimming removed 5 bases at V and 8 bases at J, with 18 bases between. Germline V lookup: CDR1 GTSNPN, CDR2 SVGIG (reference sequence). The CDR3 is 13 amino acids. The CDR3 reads CAWGRQTGTEAFF. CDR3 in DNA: TGTGCCTGGGGTCGGCAGACCGGGACGGAAGCTTTCTTT.

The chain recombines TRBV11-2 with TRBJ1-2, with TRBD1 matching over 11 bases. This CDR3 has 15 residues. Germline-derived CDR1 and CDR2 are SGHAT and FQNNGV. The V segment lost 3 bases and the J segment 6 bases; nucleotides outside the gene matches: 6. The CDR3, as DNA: TGTGCCAGCAGCTTGCTTCGGACAGGGGGCAATGGCTACACCTTC. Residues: CASSLLRTGGNGYTF.

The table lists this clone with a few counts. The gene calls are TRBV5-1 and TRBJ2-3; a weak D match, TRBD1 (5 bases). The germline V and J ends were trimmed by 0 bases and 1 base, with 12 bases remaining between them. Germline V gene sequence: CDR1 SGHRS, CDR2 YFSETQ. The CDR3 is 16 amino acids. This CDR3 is CASSLVSQVGTDTQYF. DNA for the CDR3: TGCGCCAGCAGCTTGGTATCACAGGTCGGCACAGATACGCAGTATTTT.

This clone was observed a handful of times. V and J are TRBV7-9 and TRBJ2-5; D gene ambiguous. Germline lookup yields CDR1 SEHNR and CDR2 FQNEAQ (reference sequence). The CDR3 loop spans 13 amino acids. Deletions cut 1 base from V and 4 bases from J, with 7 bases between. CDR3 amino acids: CASSLVGTETQYF. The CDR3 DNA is TGTGCCAGCAGCTTAGTGGGCACAGAGACCCAGTACTTC.

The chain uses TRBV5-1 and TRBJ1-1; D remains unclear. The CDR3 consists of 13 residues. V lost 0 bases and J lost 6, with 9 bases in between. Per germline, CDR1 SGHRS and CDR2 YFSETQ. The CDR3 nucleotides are TGCGCCAGCAGCTTGGACCCCCCCTCTGAAGCTTTCTTT. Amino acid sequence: CASSLDPPSEAFF.

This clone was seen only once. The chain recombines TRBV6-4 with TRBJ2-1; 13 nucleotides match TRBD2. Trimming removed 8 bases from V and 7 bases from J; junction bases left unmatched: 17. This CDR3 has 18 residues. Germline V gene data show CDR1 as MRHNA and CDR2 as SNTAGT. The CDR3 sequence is CASSDSYPGLAGQNEQFF. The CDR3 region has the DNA TGTGCCAGCTCTGATTCATACCCGGGACTAGCGGGGCAAAATGAGCAGTTCTTC.

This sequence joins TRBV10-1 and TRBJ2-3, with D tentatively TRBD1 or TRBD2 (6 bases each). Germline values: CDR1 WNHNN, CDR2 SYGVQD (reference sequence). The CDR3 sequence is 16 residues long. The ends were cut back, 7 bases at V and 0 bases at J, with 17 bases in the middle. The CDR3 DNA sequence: TGCGCCAGCACCGGAGGGTGGGGGCTGAGCACAGATACGCAGTATTTT. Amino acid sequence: CASTGGWGLSTDTQYF.

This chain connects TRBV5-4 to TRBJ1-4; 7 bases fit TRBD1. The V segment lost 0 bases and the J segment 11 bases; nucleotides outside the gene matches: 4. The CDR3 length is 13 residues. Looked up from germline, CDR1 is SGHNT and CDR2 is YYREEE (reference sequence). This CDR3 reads CASSLDRGGKLFF. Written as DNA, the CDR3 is TGTGCCAGCAGCTTGGACAGGGGTGGGAAACTGTTTTTT.

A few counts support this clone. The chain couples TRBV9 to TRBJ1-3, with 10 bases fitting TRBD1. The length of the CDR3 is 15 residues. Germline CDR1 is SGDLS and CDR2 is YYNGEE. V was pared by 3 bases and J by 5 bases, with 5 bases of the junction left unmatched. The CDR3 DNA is TGTGCCAGCAGCGCCCGGACAGGGGGAAGAAACACCATATATTTT. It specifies CASSARTGGRNTIYF. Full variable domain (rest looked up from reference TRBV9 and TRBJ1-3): DSGVTQTPKHLITATGQRVTLRCSPRSGDLSVYWYQQSLDQGLQFLIQYYNGEERAKGNILERFSAQQFPDLHSELNLSSLELGDSALYFCASSARTGGRNTIYFGEGSWLTVV.

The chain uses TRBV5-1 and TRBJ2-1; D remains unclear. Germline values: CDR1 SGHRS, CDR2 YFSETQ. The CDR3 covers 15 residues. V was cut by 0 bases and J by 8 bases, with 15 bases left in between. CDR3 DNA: TGCGCCAGCAGCTTGGAAGTAGCAGTATATTATGAGCAGTTCTTC. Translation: CASSLEVAVYYEQFF.

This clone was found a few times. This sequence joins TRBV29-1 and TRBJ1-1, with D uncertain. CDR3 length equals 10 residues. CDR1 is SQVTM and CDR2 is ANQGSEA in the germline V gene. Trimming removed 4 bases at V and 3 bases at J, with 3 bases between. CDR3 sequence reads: CSVADTEAFF. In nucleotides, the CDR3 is TGCAGCGTTGCGGACACTGAAGCTTTCTTT.

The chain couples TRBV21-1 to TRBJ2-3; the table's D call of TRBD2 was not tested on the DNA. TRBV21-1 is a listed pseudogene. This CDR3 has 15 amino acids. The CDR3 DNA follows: TGTGCCAGCAGCACCACGGGAGAGGTACCAGATACGCAGTATTTT. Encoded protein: CASSTTGEVPDTQYF.

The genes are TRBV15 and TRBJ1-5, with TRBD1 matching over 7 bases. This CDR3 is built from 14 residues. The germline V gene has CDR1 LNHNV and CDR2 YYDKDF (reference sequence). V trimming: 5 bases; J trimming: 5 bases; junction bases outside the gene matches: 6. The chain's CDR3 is CATSPRQGDQPQHF. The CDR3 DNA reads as TGTGCCACCAGCCCCCGACAGGGTGATCAGCCCCAGCATTTT.

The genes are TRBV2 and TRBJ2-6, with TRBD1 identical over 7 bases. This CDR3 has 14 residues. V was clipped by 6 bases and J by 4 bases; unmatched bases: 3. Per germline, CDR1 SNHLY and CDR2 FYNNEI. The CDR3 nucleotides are TGTGCCAGCAGAACAGGGGCCGGGGCCAACGTCCTGACTTTC. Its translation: CASRTGAGANVLTF.

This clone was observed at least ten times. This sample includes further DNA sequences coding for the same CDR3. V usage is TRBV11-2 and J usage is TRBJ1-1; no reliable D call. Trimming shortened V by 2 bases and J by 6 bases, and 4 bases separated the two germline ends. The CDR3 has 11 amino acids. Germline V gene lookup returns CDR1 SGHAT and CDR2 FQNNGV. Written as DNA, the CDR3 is TGTGCCAGCAGCTTACATTCTGAAGCTTTCTTT. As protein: CASSLHSEAFF.